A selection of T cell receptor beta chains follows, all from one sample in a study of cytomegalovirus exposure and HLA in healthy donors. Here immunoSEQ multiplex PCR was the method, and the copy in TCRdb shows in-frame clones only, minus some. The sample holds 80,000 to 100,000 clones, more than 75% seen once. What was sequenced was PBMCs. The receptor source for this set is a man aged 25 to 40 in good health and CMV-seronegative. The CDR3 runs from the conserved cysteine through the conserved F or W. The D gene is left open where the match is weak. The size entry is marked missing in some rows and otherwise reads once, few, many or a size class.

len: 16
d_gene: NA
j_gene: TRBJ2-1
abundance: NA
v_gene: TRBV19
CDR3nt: TGTGCCAGTAGTAATAGGGGCTTTAGAGTGGGCAATGAGCAGTTCTTC
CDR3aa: CASSNRGFRVGNEQFF

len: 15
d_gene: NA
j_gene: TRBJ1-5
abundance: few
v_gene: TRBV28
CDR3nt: TGTGCCAGCAGAACTGCGGGAGGCGGCAATCAGCCCCAGCATTTT
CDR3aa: CASRTAGGGNQPQHF

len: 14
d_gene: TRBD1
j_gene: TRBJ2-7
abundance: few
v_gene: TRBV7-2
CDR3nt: TGTGCCAGCAGCTCGGGGACAGGGGGCGCTCGGCAGTACTTC
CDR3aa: CASSSGTGGARQYF

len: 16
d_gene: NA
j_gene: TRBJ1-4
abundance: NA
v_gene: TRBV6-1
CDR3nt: TGTGCCAGCAGTGGCCTCAGGGACTTCTCTTACGAAAAACTGTTTTTT
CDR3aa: CASSGLRDFSYEKLFF

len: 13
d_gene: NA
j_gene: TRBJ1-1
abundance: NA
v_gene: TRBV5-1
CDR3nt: TGCGCCAGCAGGCCGGGGGTGAACACTGAAGCTTTCTTT
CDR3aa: CASRPGVNTEAFF

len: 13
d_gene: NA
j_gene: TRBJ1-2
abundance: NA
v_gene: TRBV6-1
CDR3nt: TGTGCCAGCCGCCCGGACAAGTCCTATGGCTACACCTTC
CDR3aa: CASRPDKSYGYTF

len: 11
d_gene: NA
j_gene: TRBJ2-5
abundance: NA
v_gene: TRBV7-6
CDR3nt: TGTGCCAGCAGCCGAGAGGAGACCCAGTACTTC
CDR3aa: CASSREETQYF

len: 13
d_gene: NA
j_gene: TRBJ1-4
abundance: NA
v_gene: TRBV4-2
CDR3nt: TGTGCCAGCAGCATCTCAACTAATGAAAAACTGTTTTTT
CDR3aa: CASSISTNEKLFF

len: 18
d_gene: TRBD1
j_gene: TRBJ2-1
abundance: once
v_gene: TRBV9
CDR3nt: TGTGCCAGCAGCGGCGCCCCGGTTGGACAGGGGTCGGACAATGAGCAGTTCTTC
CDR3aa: CASSGAPVGQGSDNEQFF

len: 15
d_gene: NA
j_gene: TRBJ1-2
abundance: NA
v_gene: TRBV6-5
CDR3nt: TGTGCCAGCAGTCCCGGGACACCCAGTAACTATGGCTACACCTTC
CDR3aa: CASSPGTPSNYGYTF

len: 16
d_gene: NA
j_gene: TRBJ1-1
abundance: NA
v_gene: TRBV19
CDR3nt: TGTGCCAGTAGACTTCCTTATACAGGGTCGAACACTGAAGCTTTCTTT
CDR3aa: CASRLPYTGSNTEAFF

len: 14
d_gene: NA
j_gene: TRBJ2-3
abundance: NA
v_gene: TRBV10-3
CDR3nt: TGTGCCATCAGTGAAGTGGGCAGCACAGATACGCAGTATTTT
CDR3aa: CAISEVGSTDTQYF

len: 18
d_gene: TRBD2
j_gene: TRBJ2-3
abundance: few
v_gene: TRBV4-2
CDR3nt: TGTGCCAGCAGCCAAGAGGGGCGGCTAGCGGGGGGTCTGGATACGCAGTATTTT
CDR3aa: CASSQEGRLAGGLDTQYF

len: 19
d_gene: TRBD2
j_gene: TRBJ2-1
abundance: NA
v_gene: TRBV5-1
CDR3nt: TGCGCCAGGGTATCGAGAGGGCTAGCGGGGGGCCGACGATCCAATGAGCAGTTCTTC
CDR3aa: CARVSRGLAGGRRSNEQFF

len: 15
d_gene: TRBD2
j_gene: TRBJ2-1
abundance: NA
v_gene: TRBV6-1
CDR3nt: TGTGCCAGCAGTGTCCGAGCGGGGGGGCCAGGTGAGCAGTTCTTC
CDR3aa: CASSVRAGGPGEQFF

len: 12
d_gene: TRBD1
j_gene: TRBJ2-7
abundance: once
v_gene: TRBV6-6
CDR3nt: TGTGCCAGCATTGAAAACAGGGGCGAGCAGTACTTC
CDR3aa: CASIENRGEQYF

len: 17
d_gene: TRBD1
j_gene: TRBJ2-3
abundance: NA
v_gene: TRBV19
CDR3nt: TGTGCCAGTAGTATACACCAACCGGGACAGGGGGGTGGTACGCAGTATTTT
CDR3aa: CASSIHQPGQGGGTQYF

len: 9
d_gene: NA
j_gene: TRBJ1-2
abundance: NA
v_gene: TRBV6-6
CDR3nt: TGTGCCAGCAGTACTTTGAGGACCTTC
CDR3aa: CASSTLRTF

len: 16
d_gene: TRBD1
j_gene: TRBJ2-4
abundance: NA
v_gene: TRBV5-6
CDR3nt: TGTGCCAGCAACGACCAGGGGGCAGGAGCCAAAAACATTCAGTACTTC
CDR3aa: CASNDQGAGAKNIQYF

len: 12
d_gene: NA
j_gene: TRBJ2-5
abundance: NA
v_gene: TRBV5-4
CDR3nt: TGTGCCAGCAGCTTGGATTCGGAGACCCAGTACTTC
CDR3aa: CASSLDSETQYF

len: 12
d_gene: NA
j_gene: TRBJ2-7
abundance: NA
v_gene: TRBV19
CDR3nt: TGTGCCAGTAAGAACAGGGTGCACGAGCAGTACTTC
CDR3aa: CASKNRVHEQYF

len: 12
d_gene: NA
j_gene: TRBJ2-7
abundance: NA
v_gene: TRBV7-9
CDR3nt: TGTGCCAGCAGCTTATTGGCGGACGAGCAGTACTTC
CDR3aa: CASSLLADEQYF

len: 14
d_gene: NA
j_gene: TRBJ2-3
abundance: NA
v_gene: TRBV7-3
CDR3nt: TGTGCCAGCAGCTTATTGTTAGCCGGGGATACGCAGTATTTT
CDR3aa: CASSLLLAGDTQYF

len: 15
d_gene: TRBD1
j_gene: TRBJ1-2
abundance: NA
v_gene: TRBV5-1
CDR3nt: TGCGCCAGCAGTTCCGAACAGGGGCAGGAGGAAGGCTACACCTTC
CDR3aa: CASSSEQGQEEGYTF

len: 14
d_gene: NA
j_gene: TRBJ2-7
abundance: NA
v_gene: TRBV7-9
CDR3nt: TGTGCCAGCAGCTTAGACAGAAGCTCCTACGAGCAGTACTTC
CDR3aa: CASSLDRSSYEQYF

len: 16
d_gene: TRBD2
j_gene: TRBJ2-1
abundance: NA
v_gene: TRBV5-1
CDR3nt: TGCGCCAGCAGAACGGGACTAGCGGGGGGCCTCAATGAGCAGTTCTTC
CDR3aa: CASRTGLAGGLNEQFF

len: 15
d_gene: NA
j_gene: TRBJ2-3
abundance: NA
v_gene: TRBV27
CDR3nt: TGTGCCAGCAGTTTTACAAGGGGATTAACGGATACGCAGTATTTT
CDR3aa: CASSFTRGLTDTQYF

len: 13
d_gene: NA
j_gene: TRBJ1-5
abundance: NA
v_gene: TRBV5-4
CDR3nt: TGTGCCAGCAGCTTGGGTGGAGGTCAGCCCCAGCATTTT
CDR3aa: CASSLGGGQPQHF

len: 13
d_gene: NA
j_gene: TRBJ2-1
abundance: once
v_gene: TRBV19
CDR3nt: TGTGCCAGTAGTATATCCGTCGGGAATGAGCAGTTCTTC
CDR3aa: CASSISVGNEQFF

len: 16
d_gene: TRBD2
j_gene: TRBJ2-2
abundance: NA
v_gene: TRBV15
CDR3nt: TGTGCCACCAGCAGAGCAGGGACTATGAACACCGGGGAGCTGTTTTTT
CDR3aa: CATSRAGTMNTGELFF

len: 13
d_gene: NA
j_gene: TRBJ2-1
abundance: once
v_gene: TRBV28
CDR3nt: TGTGCCAGCAGTTTACAGGGAGGCAATGAGCAGTTCTTC
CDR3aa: CASSLQGGNEQFF

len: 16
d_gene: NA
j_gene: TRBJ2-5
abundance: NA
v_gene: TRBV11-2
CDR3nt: TGTGCCAGCAGCTTAGTCATAGGACATGCCAAAGAGACCCAGTACTTC
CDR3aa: CASSLVIGHAKETQYF

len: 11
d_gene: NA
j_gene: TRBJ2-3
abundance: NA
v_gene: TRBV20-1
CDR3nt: TGCAGTGCTAGTTATTTCGATACGCAGTATTTT
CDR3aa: CSASYFDTQYF

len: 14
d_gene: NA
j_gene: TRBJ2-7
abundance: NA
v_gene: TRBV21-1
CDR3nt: TGTGCCAGCAGCAGCCGGGACAGATCCTACGAGCAGTACTTC
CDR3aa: CASSSRDRSYEQYF

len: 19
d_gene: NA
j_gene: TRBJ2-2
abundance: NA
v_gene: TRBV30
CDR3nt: TGTGCCTGGAGTCCCCAACGTTATAGCGGAGACGCGAACACCGGGGAGCTGTTTTTT
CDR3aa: CAWSPQRYSGDANTGELFF

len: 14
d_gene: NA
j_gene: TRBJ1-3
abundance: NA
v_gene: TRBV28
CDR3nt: TGTGCCAGCAGGGACCCAGGGGCTGGAAACACCATATATTTT
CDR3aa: CASRDPGAGNTIYF

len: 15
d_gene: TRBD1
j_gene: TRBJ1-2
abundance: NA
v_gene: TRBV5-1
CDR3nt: TGCGCCAGCAGCTCGGACCTACAGGGGGCCGGCGGCTACACCTTC
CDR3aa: CASSSDLQGAGGYTF

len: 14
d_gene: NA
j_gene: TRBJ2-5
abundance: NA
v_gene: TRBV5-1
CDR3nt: TGCGCCAGCAGCTTGAGGAGCGGTCAAGAGACCCAGTACTTC
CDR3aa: CASSLRSGQETQYF

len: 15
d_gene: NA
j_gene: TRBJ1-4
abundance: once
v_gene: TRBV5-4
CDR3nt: TGTGCCAGCAGCCTCGGAAAAGGAGCTAATGAAAAACTGTTTTTT
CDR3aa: CASSLGKGANEKLFF

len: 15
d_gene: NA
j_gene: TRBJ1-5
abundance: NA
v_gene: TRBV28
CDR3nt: TGTGCCAGCAGTTTTTCGCACAGAGCAGTGAGTTCCCAGCATTTT
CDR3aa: CASSFSHRAVSSQHF

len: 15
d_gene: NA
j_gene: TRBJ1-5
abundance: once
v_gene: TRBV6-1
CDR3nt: TGTGCCAGCACATTTCAGGGGTATAGCAATCAGCCCCAGCATTTT
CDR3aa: CASTFQGYSNQPQHF

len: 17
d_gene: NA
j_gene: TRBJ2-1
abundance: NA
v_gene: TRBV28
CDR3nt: TGTGCCAGCAGTCTCCGGTTAGCGGAGGAACTCTACAATGAGCAGTTCTTC
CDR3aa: CASSLRLAEELYNEQFF

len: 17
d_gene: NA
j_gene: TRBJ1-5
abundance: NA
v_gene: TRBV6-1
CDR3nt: TGTGCCAGCAGTGAAGCATTCGTCGTCGGACAATTTCAGCCCCAGCATTTT
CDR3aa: CASSEAFVVGQFQPQHF

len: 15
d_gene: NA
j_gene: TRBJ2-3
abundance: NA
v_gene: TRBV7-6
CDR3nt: TGTGCCAGCAGTCCCGCAGGGGCTCTATTGAATACGCAGTATTTT
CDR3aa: CASSPAGALLNTQYF

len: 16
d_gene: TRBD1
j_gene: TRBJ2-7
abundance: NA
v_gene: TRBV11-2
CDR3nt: TGTGCCAGCAACTCCAGGGACAGGGGGCGACCCTACGAGCAGTACTTC
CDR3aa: CASNSRDRGRPYEQYF

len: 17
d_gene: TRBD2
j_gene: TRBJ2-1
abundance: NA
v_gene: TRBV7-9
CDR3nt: TGTGCCAGCAGCGAACGAGCGGGGCAGGGTTCCTACAATGAGCAGTTCTTC
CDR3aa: CASSERAGQGSYNEQFF

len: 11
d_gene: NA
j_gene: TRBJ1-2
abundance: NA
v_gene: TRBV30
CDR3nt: TGTGCCCGGAGTCCCGGTTGGGGCTACACCTTC
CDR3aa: CARSPGWGYTF

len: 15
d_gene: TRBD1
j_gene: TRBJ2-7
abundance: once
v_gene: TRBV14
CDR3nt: TGTGCCAGCAGCCCCCTGGGGGACAGTACCTACGAGCAGTACTTC
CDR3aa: CASSPLGDSTYEQYF

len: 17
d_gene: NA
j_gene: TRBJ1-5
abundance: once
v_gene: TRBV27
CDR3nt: TGTGCCAGCGCAAACAGGGCCCCAACATATAGCAATCAGCCCCAGCATTTT
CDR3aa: CASANRAPTYSNQPQHF